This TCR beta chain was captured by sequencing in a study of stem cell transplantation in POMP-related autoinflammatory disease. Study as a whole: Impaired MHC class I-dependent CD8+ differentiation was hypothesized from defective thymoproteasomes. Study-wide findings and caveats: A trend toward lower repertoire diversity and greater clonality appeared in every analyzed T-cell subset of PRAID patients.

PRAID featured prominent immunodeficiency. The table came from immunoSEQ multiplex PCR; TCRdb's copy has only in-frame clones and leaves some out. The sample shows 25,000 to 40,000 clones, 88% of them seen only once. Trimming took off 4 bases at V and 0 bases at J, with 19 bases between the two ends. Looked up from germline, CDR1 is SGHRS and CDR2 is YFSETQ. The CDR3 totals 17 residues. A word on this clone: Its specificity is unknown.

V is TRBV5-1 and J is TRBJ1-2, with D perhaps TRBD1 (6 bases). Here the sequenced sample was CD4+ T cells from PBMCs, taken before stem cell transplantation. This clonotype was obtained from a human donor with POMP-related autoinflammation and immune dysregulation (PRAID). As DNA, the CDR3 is TGCGCCAGCAGCCTGGGGGACACAGGCCAAGCTAACTATGGCTACACCTTC. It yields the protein CASSLGDTGQANYGYTF.